The next 14 T cell receptor beta chains were all read from a single sample in a study of blood T cell repertoires in COVID-19. TCRdb's copy holds only in-frame clones and misses some; the assay was immunoSEQ multiplex PCR. This table has 90,000 to 120,000 clones, 65% to 80% appearing once. Source material: peripheral blood. These receptors were obtained from a man aged 65 to 85 with active or convalescent COVID-19.

The J gene is TRBJ1-1, the V gene TRBV9, with 9 bases that match TRBD1. The junction had 7 bases not matched to a gene; V was cut back by 0 bases and J by 4 bases. The CDR3 runs to 16 residues. Germline lookup yields CDR1 SGDLS and CDR2 YYNGEE. CDR3 in amino acids: CASSVVDRGWATEAFF. DNA of the CDR3: TGTGCCAGCAGCGTAGTAGACAGGGGGTGGGCCACTGAAGCTTTCTTT. Full variable domain (rest looked up from reference TRBV9 and TRBJ1-1): DSGVTQTPKHLITATGQRVTLRCSPRSGDLSVYWYQQSLDQGLQFLIQYYNGEERAKGNILERFSAQQFPDLHSELNLSSLELGDSALYFCASSVVDRGWATEAFFGQGTRLTVV.

This clone was detected only a few times. This chain joins TRBV27 and TRBJ1-1; D is undetermined. The length of the CDR3 is 14 residues. Germline V gene sequence: CDR1 MNHEY, CDR2 SMNVEV (reference sequence). V was trimmed by 2 bases and J by 1 base, leaving 8 bases between them. CDR3 in DNA: TGTGCCAGCAGTTTAAGCGGCTCGAACACTGAAGCTTTCTTT. Protein product: CASSLSGSNTEAFF.

The chain combines TRBV7-2 with TRBJ2-1; 9 bases are a match to TRBD2. Trimming took 4 bases from V and 10 from J; bases not matched to a gene: 11. There are 15 residues in the CDR3. Germline lookup yields CDR1 SGHTA and CDR2 FQGNSA. CDR3 sequence reads: CASSSFGTSSLEQFF. In DNA form, the CDR3 reads TGTGCCAGCAGCTCCTTCGGGACTAGCTCATTAGAGCAGTTCTTC.

This chain links TRBV6-5 with TRBJ2-5, with TRBD1 matching 7 bases. J was trimmed by 1 base and V by 5 bases; bases with no gene match: 4. The germline CDR1 and CDR2 sequences are MNHEY and SVGAGI. The CDR3 covers 14 residues. CDR3 DNA sequence: TGTGCCAGCAGTCCGGGACAGAGCCAAGAGACCCAGTACTTC. Translated, it gives CASSPGQSQETQYF.

The chain employs TRBV7-6 and TRBJ2-2, with 9 bases matching TRBD1. This CDR3 comprises 17 residues. From germline, CDR1 is SGHVS and CDR2 FNYEAQ. With V trimmed by 4 bases and J by 7 bases, 13 bases remained unmatched. The CDR3 DNA reads as TGTGCCAGCAGCTCCACAAGACAGGGGGGTGTTTACGGGGAGCTGTTTTTT. Translated, it gives CASSSTRQGGVYGELFF. Full variable domain (missing parts from reference TRBV7-6 and TRBJ2-2): GAGVSQSPRYKVTKRGQDVALRCDPISGHVSLYWYRQALGQGPEFLTYFNYEAQQDKSGLPNDRFSAERPEGSISTLTIQRTEQRDSAMYRCASSSTRQGGVYGELFFGEGSRLTVL.

The rearrangement links TRBV30 to TRBJ1-4; the D gene is possibly TRBD1 (5 bases). Looked up from germline, CDR1 is GTSNPN and CDR2 is SVGIG (reference sequence). Trimming stripped 1 base from V and 7 bases from J, with 10 bases between. The CDR3 spans 13 residues. The CDR3 loop is CAWSGPGGEKLFF. The CDR3, as DNA: TGTGCCTGGAGTGGCCCGGGGGGTGAAAAACTGTTTTTT.

This sequence joins TRBV18 and TRBJ2-3; TRBD2 aligns across 7 bases. CDR1 is KGHSH, CDR2 LQKENI, per germline. V trimming: 2 bases; J trimming: 0 bases; junction bases outside the gene matches: 5. This CDR3 is 16 amino acids long. The CDR3 nucleotides read TGTGCCAGCTCACCAGTGCTAGCGGCTAGCACAGATACGCAGTATTTT. It codes for CASSPVLAASTDTQYF.

The chain combines TRBV19 with TRBJ1-6; D is undetermined. There are 13 residues in the CDR3. From germline, CDR1 is LNHDA and CDR2 SQIVND (reference sequence). V lost 3 bases to trimming and J lost 6 bases, with 6 bases between them. The CDR3 sequence is CASSIRGNSPLHF. CDR3 in DNA: TGTGCCAGTAGTATTAGAGGTAATTCACCCCTCCACTTT.

This clone came up a few times. The chain carries TRBV5-1 and TRBJ2-2; tentatively, D is TRBD1 (5 bases). The CDR3 spans 14 residues. CDR1 and CDR2 from the germline V gene are SGHRS and YFSETQ. The germline V and J ends were trimmed by 5 bases and 0 bases, with 8 bases remaining between them. CDR3 amino acids: CASRPTANTGELFF. CDR3 nucleotide sequence: TGCGCCAGCAGACCGACAGCGAACACCGGGGAGCTGTTTTTT. The complete variable domain, with remaining parts taken from reference TRBV5-1 and TRBJ2-2, reads KAGVTQTPRYLIKTRGQQVTLSCSPISGHRSVSWYQQTPGQGLQFLFEYFSETQRNKGNFPGRFSGRQFSNSRSEMNVSTLELGDSALYLCASRPTANTGELFFGEGSRLTVL.

The chain has TRBV7-8 and TRBJ1-3, with D maybe TRBD1 (5 bases). V lost 3 bases, J lost 0 bases, and 15 bases lay in between. Germline loops: CDR1 SGHVS, CDR2 FQNEAQ. This CDR3 is 17 amino acids long. The CDR3 sequence is CASSFLGTSSSGNTIYF. In nucleotides, the CDR3 is TGTGCCAGCAGCTTCCTAGGGACTTCCAGCTCTGGAAACACCATATATTTT.

This sequence joins TRBV27 and TRBJ1-1; D ambiguous. The CDR3 sequence is 13 residues long. Trimming cost V 2 bases and J 4 bases, with 8 bases left between them. CDR1 and CDR2 from the germline V gene are MNHEY and SMNVEV (reference sequence). CDR3 sequence (DNA): TGTGCCAGCAGTTTAGTGGGAGGCACTGAAGCTTTCTTT. Residues: CASSLVGGTEAFF.

V usage is TRBV2 and J usage is TRBJ1-4, with 8 bases lining up with TRBD1. The germline gives CDR1 SNHLY, CDR2 FYNNEI. Trimming at V came to 5 bases and at J to 5 bases, leaving 10 bases not matched to a gene. CDR3 length: 16 residues. The CDR3 reads CASSRMGRTGNEKLFF. The CDR3 DNA reads as TGTGCCAGCAGTCGAATGGGTAGGACAGGGAATGAAAAACTGTTTTTT.

The chain carries TRBV18 and TRBJ1-1, with 7 nucleotides matching TRBD1. Per germline, CDR1 KGHSH and CDR2 LQKENI. J lost 7 bases, V lost 3 bases, and 2 bases had no gene match. This CDR3 has 12 residues. In DNA, the CDR3 is TGTGCCAGCTCACCCCGACAGGGTGAAGCTTTCTTT. Its protein product is CASSPRQGEAFF.

J is TRBJ2-7 and V is TRBV13; TRBD2 might be the D (5 bases). The CDR3 covers 13 residues. From germline, CDR1 is PRHDT and CDR2 FYEKMQ (reference sequence). Deletions cut 5 bases from V and 1 base from J, with 9 bases between. CDR3 sequence reads: CASSRRRSYEQYF. CDR3 in DNA: TGTGCCAGCAGCCGACGGAGGTCCTACGAGCAGTACTTC.